The rows below give T cell receptor beta chains drawn from one sample of a study of memory CD4+ T cells and cytomegalovirus serostatus. Profiled with immunoSEQ multiplex PCR; TCRdb holds only in-frame clones, not every one. This sample carries around 60,000 clones, 82% of them seen once, and the ten largest clones take around 0.9%. The sequencing input was memory CD4+ T cells from blood. The receptors derive from an adult in good health and CMV-seronegative. CDR3s include the opening cysteine and the closing phenylalanine or tryptophan. A D gene is named only where the DNA matches it firmly. Clone size is stated in some rows and not others, as once, few, many or a class when expanded.

>TRBJ1-1|.|.|TRBV7-2
TGTGCCAGCAGCCTTTGGACCGTGGGCCTGAACACTGAAGCTTTCTTT
CASSLWTVGLNTEAFF
>TRBJ2-7|TRBD1|.|TRBV7-8
TGTGCCAGCAGCCCAAGACTCGACAGGGGGGCGGACGAGCAGTACTTC
CASSPRLDRGADEQYF
>TRBJ1-3|.|.|TRBV7-8
TGTGCCAGCAGCTTAGCAGTCTCTGGAAACACCATATATTTT
CASSLAVSGNTIYF
>TRBJ1-4|TRBD1|.|TRBV2
TGTGCCAGCAGCGAGGGGTTTGGGGACAGGGCAGGCCAAAAACTGTTTTTT
CASSEGFGDRAGQKLFF
>TRBJ2-1|TRBD1|.|TRBV9
TGTGCCAGCAGCGCCACGACAGGGGGCAGCGCCTACAATGAGCAGTTCTTC
CASSATTGGSAYNEQFF
>TRBJ1-2|.|.|TRBV9
TGTGCCAGCAGCGTAGACGGAATGGGGTCCTATGGCTACACCTTC
CASSVDGMGSYGYTF
>TRBJ2-3|.|.|TRBV4-2
TGTGCCAGCAGCCACAACCTGGGGGATACGCAGTATTTT
CASSHNLGDTQYF
>TRBJ2-2|TRBD2|.|TRBV5-1
TGCGCCAGCCAGCGGGAACTTGTCACCGGGGAGCTGTTTTTT
CASQRELVTGELFF
>TRBJ2-2|.|once|TRBV5-1
TGCGCCAGCAGCTTGGCCAGGAGGGAGAACGGGGAGCTGTTTTTT
CASSLARRENGELFF
>TRBJ1-2|.|few|TRBV7-8
TGTGCCAGCAGCTCCCTAGGAACCTCCTATGGCTACACCTTC
CASSSLGTSYGYTF
>TRBJ2-5|.|once|TRBV18
TGTGCCAGCTCAATGTACCAAGAGACCCAGTACTTC
CASSMYQETQYF
>TRBJ1-3|TRBD1|.|TRBV7-2
TGTGCCAGCAGCTTCGACTACAGGACAGGGGCGAACACCATATATTTT
CASSFDYRTGANTIYF
>TRBJ1-2|.|.|TRBV19
TGTGCCAGTAGTATGGACAGTTACTATGGCTACACCTTC
CASSMDSYYGYTF
>TRBJ1-1|.|.|TRBV12-5
TGTGCTAGTGGTTTGCGCAACACTGAAGCTTTCTTT
CASGLRNTEAFF
>TRBJ1-1|.|.|TRBV6-5
TGTGCCAGCAGTGAGAACACTGAAGCTTTCTTT
CASSENTEAFF
>TRBJ2-7|TRBD1|.|TRBV2
TGTGCCAGCAGGGGACAGGGGGGGACCTACGAGCAGTACTTC
CASRGQGGTYEQYF
>TRBJ1-5|.|.|TRBV7-2
TGTGCCAGCAGCTTGGGGTATAGAGATCAGCCCCAGCATTTT
CASSLGYRDQPQHF
>TRBJ1-2|.|.|TRBV6-1
TGTGCCAGCAGTGAAGCGGGGGGCCGCTACTATGGCTACACCTTC
CASSEAGGRYYGYTF
>TRBJ2-1|.|.|TRBV7-8
TGTGCCAGCAGCTTAGCCCGGATAACCGATTGGAGCGGCTCCTACAATGAGCAGTTCTTC
CASSLARITDWSGSYNEQFF
>TRBJ2-5|TRBD1|.|TRBV5-1
TGCGCCAGCAGCTTGGTGGGACAGTTACAAGAGACCCAGTACTTC
CASSLVGQLQETQYF
>TRBJ1-1|.|.|TRBV6-1
TGTGCCAGCAGCGAACGCTTAAGGCTGGGCACTGAAGCTTTCTTT
CASSERLRLGTEAFF
>TRBJ2-7|TRBD1|.|TRBV29-1
TGCAGCGCCCGGGACAGCTACGAGCAGTACTTC
CSARDSYEQYF
>TRBJ2-3|.|once|TRBV2
TGTGCCAGCAGGCCCGACTGGAGCACAGATACGCAGTATTTT
CASRPDWSTDTQYF
>TRBJ2-1|.|few|TRBV18
TGTGCCAGCTCATCACTATACAATGAGCAGTTCTTC
CASSSLYNEQFF
>TRBJ2-1|.|.|TRBV11-2
TGTGCCAGCAGCCCCAATCCCGGAGGACTTACTTCCAATGAGCAGTTCTTC
CASSPNPGGLTSNEQFF
>TRBJ2-1|TRBD2|.|TRBV11-3
TGTGCCAGCAGCTTAACGAGCGGGAGTTATGAGCAGTTCTTC
CASSLTSGSYEQFF
>TRBJ1-1|.|.|TRBV6-6
TGTGCCAGCAGTTCGACAGTGAACACTGAAGCTTTCTTT
CASSSTVNTEAFF
>TRBJ2-1|TRBD2|.|TRBV5-1
TGCGCCAGCAATCGTCCCGGGGGGTTGAATGAGCAGTTCTTC
CASNRPGGLNEQFF
>TRBJ2-1|.|.|TRBV28
TGTGCCAGCAGTTTTGGGGGGTGGGGGAACAATGAGCAGTTCTTC
CASSFGGWGNNEQFF
>TRBJ1-6|.|.|TRBV4-2
TGTGCCAGCAGCAGATCAGGGCCTTTTACTAGCTCCTATAATTCACCCCTCCACTTT
CASSRSGPFTSSYNSPLHF
>TRBJ2-7|.|.|TRBV5-1
TGCGCCAGCAGCTTCCGGGGTACGACCTACGAGCAGTACTTC
CASSFRGTTYEQYF
>TRBJ1-2|.|few|TRBV11-3
TGTGCCAGCAGCCCACGAACCGTCGGCTACACCTTC
CASSPRTVGYTF
>TRBJ1-2|.|few|TRBV2
TGTGCCAGCAGTGTGATACACTTTGGCTACACCTTC
CASSVIHFGYTF
>TRBJ2-1|TRBD2|.|TRBV6-1
TGTGCCAGCAGTGAAGGAGTAGCGGGAGGCTATGAGCAGTTCTTC
CASSEGVAGGYEQFF
>TRBJ2-1|TRBD2|.|TRBV11-1
TGTGCCAGCAGCACAACGGGGGGGCCGACCTACAATGAGCAGTTCTTC
CASSTTGGPTYNEQFF